A selection of T cell receptor beta chains follows, all from one sample in a study of CD8+ T cells in alopecia areata. TCRdb's table, derived via immunoSEQ multiplex PCR, lists solely in-frame clones and lacks some. The data contain 10,000 to 15,000 clones, roughly three fifths of them singletons. Sequencing used skin. Source of these receptors: a human donor with alopecia areata. The CDR3 runs from the conserved cysteine through the conserved F or W. D genes are given only for firm matches. Part of the rows lack a size; the others show once, few, many or a class for expanded clones.

cdr3_length: 11; j_call: TRBJ2-7; clone_size: NA; v_call: TRBV5-4; d_call: TRBD2; cdr3_nt: TGTGCCAGTAGCGGGACTGTCGAGCAGTACTTC; cdr3_aa: CASSGTVEQYF
cdr3_length: 17; j_call: TRBJ2-7; clone_size: medium-sized; v_call: TRBV28; d_call: TRBD1; cdr3_nt: TGTGCCAGCAGTTCCCTGCTGTTAGACAGGGCGCTCTACGAGCAGTACTTC; cdr3_aa: CASSSLLLDRALYEQYF
cdr3_length: 17; j_call: TRBJ1-5; clone_size: NA; v_call: TRBV28; d_call: TRBD1; cdr3_nt: TGTGCCAGCAGTTCCCCGGACAGGGCCTATAGCAATCAGCCCCAGCATTTT; cdr3_aa: CASSSPDRAYSNQPQHF
cdr3_length: 13; j_call: TRBJ1-1; clone_size: NA; v_call: TRBV6-6; d_call: NA; cdr3_nt: TGTGCCAGCAGTTACGGGGGGGACACTGAAGCTTTCTTT; cdr3_aa: CASSYGGDTEAFF
cdr3_length: 18; j_call: TRBJ2-3; clone_size: few; v_call: TRBV11-2; d_call: TRBD2; cdr3_nt: TGTGCCAGCAGCGGGGGTCAGACTAGCGGGGGATACACAGATACGCAGTATTTT; cdr3_aa: CASSGGQTSGGYTDTQYF
cdr3_length: 13; j_call: TRBJ1-1; clone_size: NA; v_call: TRBV19; d_call: NA; cdr3_nt: TGTGCCAGTAGTATGGTTGGGGGGATCGAAGCTTTCTTT; cdr3_aa: CASSMVGGIEAFF
cdr3_length: 14; j_call: TRBJ1-5; clone_size: NA; v_call: TRBV2; d_call: NA; cdr3_nt: TGTGCCAGCACGGTCGGCAGTAGCAATCAGCCCCAGCATTTT; cdr3_aa: CASTVGSSNQPQHF
cdr3_length: 15; j_call: TRBJ2-2; clone_size: NA; v_call: TRBV25-1; d_call: TRBD2; cdr3_nt: TGTGCCAGCAGTGGCGGGGGATCGATGGCCGGGGAGCTGTTTTTT; cdr3_aa: CASSGGGSMAGELFF
cdr3_length: 16; j_call: TRBJ2-3; clone_size: NA; v_call: TRBV5-6; d_call: TRBD2; cdr3_nt: TGTGCCAGCAGCCCCCCGACTAGCGGGGTTGGAGATACGCAGTATTTT; cdr3_aa: CASSPPTSGVGDTQYF
cdr3_length: 13; j_call: TRBJ1-2; clone_size: NA; v_call: TRBV5-6; d_call: NA; cdr3_nt: TGTGCCAGCAGCCCGGACAGAAACTATGGCTACACCTTC; cdr3_aa: CASSPDRNYGYTF
cdr3_length: 12; j_call: TRBJ2-7; clone_size: NA; v_call: TRBV14; d_call: NA; cdr3_nt: TGTGCCAGCAGCCAAGACACCTACGAGCAGTACTTC; cdr3_aa: CASSQDTYEQYF
cdr3_length: 11; j_call: TRBJ2-1; clone_size: NA; v_call: TRBV5-1; d_call: NA; cdr3_nt: TGTGCCAGCAGCTTAGCCCGCGAGCAGTTCTTC; cdr3_aa: CASSLAREQFF
cdr3_length: 17; j_call: TRBJ2-2; clone_size: NA; v_call: TRBV28; d_call: TRBD2; cdr3_nt: TGTGCCAGCAGTTTTCGGCTAGCGGGAGTTTTGGCCGGGGAGCTGTTCTTT; cdr3_aa: CASSFRLAGVLAGELFF
cdr3_length: 14; j_call: TRBJ2-7; clone_size: once; v_call: TRBV18; d_call: TRBD1; cdr3_nt: TGCGCCAGCTCGCTACAGGGGGCTGCCTACGAGCAGTACTTC; cdr3_aa: CASSLQGAAYEQYF
cdr3_length: 16; j_call: TRBJ2-2; clone_size: NA; v_call: TRBV28; d_call: TRBD2; cdr3_nt: TGTGCCAGCAGCCGGATAGCGGGGCTGAACACCGGGGAGCTGTTTTTT; cdr3_aa: CASSRIAGLNTGELFF
cdr3_length: 16; j_call: TRBJ2-7; clone_size: once; v_call: TRBV21-1; d_call: NA; cdr3_nt: TGTGCCAGCAGCATCGAGGGACAGGGGGCGCGGTACGAGCAGTACTTC; cdr3_aa: CASSIEGQGARYEQYF
cdr3_length: 13; j_call: TRBJ1-2; clone_size: NA; v_call: TRBV6-5; d_call: NA; cdr3_nt: TGTGCCAGCAGTTCCGGGGAAACGCGTGGCTACACCTTC; cdr3_aa: CASSSGETRGYTF
cdr3_length: 14; j_call: TRBJ1-5; clone_size: few; v_call: TRBV19; d_call: NA; cdr3_nt: TGTGCCACCACACGGGACTTCCGAAATCAGCCCCAGCATTTT; cdr3_aa: CATTRDFRNQPQHF
cdr3_length: 15; j_call: TRBJ2-2; clone_size: NA; v_call: TRBV9; d_call: TRBD1; cdr3_nt: TGTGCCAGCAGCGTGGGACAGGCGAACACCGGGGAGCTGTTTTTT; cdr3_aa: CASSVGQANTGELFF
cdr3_length: 15; j_call: TRBJ2-1; clone_size: NA; v_call: TRBV28; d_call: TRBD1; cdr3_nt: TGTGCCAGCAGTTTAGACAGGGGGCATTACAATGAGCAGTTCTTC; cdr3_aa: CASSLDRGHYNEQFF
cdr3_length: 11; j_call: TRBJ2-5; clone_size: NA; v_call: TRBV7-6; d_call: NA; cdr3_nt: TGTGCCAGCAGCTCGCAAGAGACCCAGTACTTC; cdr3_aa: CASSSQETQYF
cdr3_length: 13; j_call: TRBJ2-7; clone_size: once; v_call: TRBV7-9; d_call: NA; cdr3_nt: TGTGCCAGCAGCTTAGTCCGCTCCTACGAGCAGTACTTC; cdr3_aa: CASSLVRSYEQYF
cdr3_length: 13; j_call: TRBJ1-6; clone_size: few; v_call: TRBV28; d_call: NA; cdr3_nt: TGTGCCAGTACGAGCATTTCCAATTCACCCCTCCACTTT; cdr3_aa: CASTSISNSPLHF
cdr3_length: 14; j_call: TRBJ2-7; clone_size: few; v_call: TRBV15; d_call: NA; cdr3_nt: TGTGCCACCACCGGGGCCTCGCTAGCCTACGAGCAGTACTTC; cdr3_aa: CATTGASLAYEQYF
cdr3_length: 12; j_call: TRBJ1-5; clone_size: once; v_call: TRBV29-1; d_call: NA; cdr3_nt: TGCAGCGTTGGTATGGACGGCCAGCCCCAGCATTTT; cdr3_aa: CSVGMDGQPQHF
cdr3_length: 14; j_call: TRBJ2-4; clone_size: NA; v_call: TRBV27; d_call: NA; cdr3_nt: TGTGCCAGCAGAACCCCACGAGACAAAAACATTCAGTACTTC; cdr3_aa: CASRTPRDKNIQYF
cdr3_length: 15; j_call: TRBJ2-7; clone_size: NA; v_call: TRBV6-1; d_call: NA; cdr3_nt: TGTGCCAGCAGCTCTTCAGGGAATCGGCAGAACGAGCAGTACTTC; cdr3_aa: CASSSSGNRQNEQYF
cdr3_length: 15; j_call: TRBJ2-1; clone_size: few; v_call: TRBV10-3; d_call: NA; cdr3_nt: TGTGCCATCAGTGAGTCGGAGGGGTCCTACAATGAGCAGTTCTTC; cdr3_aa: CAISESEGSYNEQFF
cdr3_length: 19; j_call: TRBJ2-3; clone_size: NA; v_call: TRBV2; d_call: TRBD2; cdr3_nt: TGTGCCAGCAGTGAAGAAGAAGGGCTAGCGGGGGGAATGTGGGATACGCAGTATTTT; cdr3_aa: CASSEEEGLAGGMWDTQYF
cdr3_length: 14; j_call: TRBJ2-7; clone_size: once; v_call: TRBV15; d_call: NA; cdr3_nt: TGTGCCACCAGCAGAGAAGGCAGGGTGGGAGAGCAGTACTTC; cdr3_aa: CATSREGRVGEQYF
cdr3_length: 13; j_call: TRBJ2-3; clone_size: once; v_call: TRBV18; d_call: NA; cdr3_nt: TGTGCCAGCTCACTCCAACCCGCGGATACGCAGTATTTT; cdr3_aa: CASSLQPADTQYF
cdr3_length: 16; j_call: TRBJ1-4; clone_size: medium-sized; v_call: TRBV5-4; d_call: TRBD1; cdr3_nt: TGTGCCAGCAGCTCGCAGGGGGGGGGCTCGGATGAAAAACTGTTTTTT; cdr3_aa: CASSSQGGGSDEKLFF
cdr3_length: 12; j_call: TRBJ2-1; clone_size: NA; v_call: TRBV4-3; d_call: NA; cdr3_nt: TGCGCCAGCAGCCAAGACTGGGGTGCGCAGTTCTTC; cdr3_aa: CASSQDWGAQFF
cdr3_length: 16; j_call: TRBJ2-7; clone_size: NA; v_call: TRBV2; d_call: NA; cdr3_nt: TGTGCCAGCAGCCATGACACCCAGCTCGACTCCTACGAGCAGTACTTC; cdr3_aa: CASSHDTQLDSYEQYF
cdr3_length: 11; j_call: TRBJ2-7; clone_size: few; v_call: TRBV7-2; d_call: NA; cdr3_nt: TGTGCCAGCAGCGGTAGCTACGAGCAGTACTTC; cdr3_aa: CASSGSYEQYF
cdr3_length: 12; j_call: TRBJ1-2; clone_size: NA; v_call: TRBV29-1; d_call: NA; cdr3_nt: TGCAGCGTTGCCTCACAGCTATATGGCTACACCTTC; cdr3_aa: CSVASQLYGYTF
cdr3_length: 13; j_call: TRBJ1-5; clone_size: NA; v_call: TRBV28; d_call: NA; cdr3_nt: TGTGCCAGTCGCCCGGGCTTACGGGGGCCCCAGCATTTT; cdr3_aa: CASRPGLRGPQHF
cdr3_length: 14; j_call: TRBJ2-3; clone_size: few; v_call: TRBV7-2; d_call: NA; cdr3_nt: TGTGCCAGCAGTCAGGACAGATCCACAGATACGCAGTATTTT; cdr3_aa: CASSQDRSTDTQYF
cdr3_length: 11; j_call: TRBJ2-1; clone_size: NA; v_call: TRBV25-1; d_call: NA; cdr3_nt: TGTGCCACCTTCCAGGGTAATGAGCAGTTCTTC; cdr3_aa: CATFQGNEQFF
cdr3_length: 17; j_call: TRBJ2-5; clone_size: NA; v_call: TRBV10-2; d_call: TRBD2; cdr3_nt: TGCGCCAGCACTCGGACGACCGGGACTAGCGGGAGAGAGACCCAGTACTTC; cdr3_aa: CASTRTTGTSGRETQYF
cdr3_length: 14; j_call: TRBJ2-7; clone_size: few; v_call: TRBV7-9; d_call: NA; cdr3_nt: TGTGCCAGCAGCTTGGCAGGACCTGCCTACGAGCAGTACTTC; cdr3_aa: CASSLAGPAYEQYF
cdr3_length: 16; j_call: TRBJ1-6; clone_size: NA; v_call: TRBV7-2; d_call: TRBD1; cdr3_nt: TGTGCCAGCAGCTTCGCCCAGACAGGGCGAAATTCACCCCTCCACTTT; cdr3_aa: CASSFAQTGRNSPLHF
cdr3_length: 16; j_call: TRBJ2-7; clone_size: NA; v_call: TRBV7-2; d_call: TRBD2; cdr3_nt: TGTGCCAGCAGCTTACCCCAGGGACTAGCGGATTACGAGCAGTACTTC; cdr3_aa: CASSLPQGLADYEQYF
cdr3_length: 15; j_call: TRBJ2-3; clone_size: NA; v_call: TRBV5-1; d_call: NA; cdr3_nt: TGCGCCAGCAGCCCGGGGGGCCCACGCACAGATACGCAGTATTTT; cdr3_aa: CASSPGGPRTDTQYF
cdr3_length: 13; j_call: TRBJ2-3; clone_size: NA; v_call: TRBV7-2; d_call: NA; cdr3_nt: TGTGCCAGCAGCTTAGCGGTAACAGATACGCAGTATTTT; cdr3_aa: CASSLAVTDTQYF
cdr3_length: 15; j_call: TRBJ1-4; clone_size: NA; v_call: TRBV6-5; d_call: NA; cdr3_nt: TGTGCCAGCAGTTCCGGGGGGGCGGTGGATGAAAAACTGTTTTTT; cdr3_aa: CASSSGGAVDEKLFF
cdr3_length: 17; j_call: TRBJ2-1; clone_size: NA; v_call: TRBV19; d_call: NA; cdr3_nt: TGTGCCAGTAGACCGGACACCAGGGGTTCCTCCTACAATGAGCAGTTCTTC; cdr3_aa: CASRPDTRGSSYNEQFF
cdr3_length: 14; j_call: TRBJ2-1; clone_size: NA; v_call: TRBV16; d_call: TRBD2; cdr3_nt: TGTGCCAGCAGCGGGACTAGCGGGGGTGATGAGCAGTTCTTC; cdr3_aa: CASSGTSGGDEQFF
cdr3_length: 16; j_call: TRBJ2-5; clone_size: few; v_call: TRBV27; d_call: NA; cdr3_nt: TGTGCCAGCAGTTATTCCCCGGTTTTCGCTGGGGAGACCCAGTACTTC; cdr3_aa: CASSYSPVFAGETQYF
cdr3_length: 14; j_call: TRBJ2-5; clone_size: NA; v_call: TRBV29-1; d_call: TRBD1; cdr3_nt: TGCAGCGCTACCGGGACAGGGGACTGGGAGACCCAGTACTTC; cdr3_aa: CSATGTGDWETQYF
cdr3_length: 13; j_call: TRBJ1-1; clone_size: NA; v_call: TRBV6-1; d_call: TRBD1; cdr3_nt: TGTGCCAGCAGCGGGACAGTGGATACTGAAGCTTTCTTT; cdr3_aa: CASSGTVDTEAFF
cdr3_length: 15; j_call: TRBJ2-7; clone_size: NA; v_call: TRBV7-9; d_call: TRBD2; cdr3_nt: TGTGCCAGTCAACTAGCGGGCGGCGGGCCCTACGAGCAGTACTTC; cdr3_aa: CASQLAGGGPYEQYF
cdr3_length: 18; j_call: TRBJ1-3; clone_size: NA; v_call: TRBV5-4; d_call: NA; cdr3_nt: TGTGCCAGCAGCCAAGATCGAGTGGGGGGCGGTGCCGGAAACACCATATATTTT; cdr3_aa: CASSQDRVGGGAGNTIYF
cdr3_length: 13; j_call: TRBJ2-5; clone_size: NA; v_call: TRBV13; d_call: NA; cdr3_nt: TGTGCCAGCAGCTCCATGGACCGAGAGACCCAGTACTTC; cdr3_aa: CASSSMDRETQYF
cdr3_length: 18; j_call: TRBJ2-7; clone_size: medium-sized; v_call: TRBV4-1; d_call: TRBD2; cdr3_nt: TGCGCCAGCAGCCAAAGGACTAGCGGGAGCTCGAGGACCTACGAGCAGTACTTC; cdr3_aa: CASSQRTSGSSRTYEQYF
cdr3_length: 14; j_call: TRBJ2-1; clone_size: NA; v_call: TRBV5-1; d_call: NA; cdr3_nt: TGCGCCAGCAGCGTCGGACTCCGAGGGGATGAGCAGTTCTTC; cdr3_aa: CASSVGLRGDEQFF
cdr3_length: 16; j_call: TRBJ2-4; clone_size: NA; v_call: TRBV5-1; d_call: TRBD1; cdr3_nt: TGCGCCAGCAGCTTGGACAGGGGGAAGAGAGAAAACATTCAGTACTTC; cdr3_aa: CASSLDRGKRENIQYF